Listed here are 9 T cell receptor beta chains from one sample, sequenced in a study of T cells in Graves' hyperthyroidism and ophthalmopathy. TCR beta CDR3 sequences were amplified from RNA transcripts. The HTBI primer set was used in a first-round RT-PCR of the TCR CDR3. Each CDR3 protein is one row after TCRdb ran MiXCR on the multiplex PCR reads. The sample has nearly 600,000 distinct CDR3 sequences, more than 13% seen once; the top ten hold 6.5% to 9%. Input material: blood. Receptor source: a woman aged 18-29 years with Graves' ophthalmopathy.

This clonotype was seen only a few times. V is TRBV7-9 and J is TRBJ2-1; D is possibly TRBD1 or TRBD2 (6 bases each). Between the trimmed V and J ends, which lost 8 bases and 10 bases, there was a span of 24 bases. The germline CDR1 and CDR2 sequences are SEHNR and FQNEAQ (reference sequence). The CDR3 length is 15 residues. Here the CDR3 reads CASSDVAARDREQFF. CDR3 sequence (DNA): TGTGCCAGCTCAGATGTAGCGGCACGTGACAGGGAGCAGTTCTTC.

This clonotype occurred a few times. This chain connects TRBV24-1 to TRBJ2-7, with unresolved D. CDR3 size: 12 residues. V was trimmed by 6 bases and J by 6 bases, leaving 11 bases between them. Germline V gene data show CDR1 as KGHDR and CDR2 as SFDVKD. Written as DNA, the CDR3 is TGTGCCACCAGTATCCAGAGTGGCGAGCAGTACTTC. Protein sequence: CATSIQSGEQYF.

In this sample, this clonotype turned up once. This chain uses TRBV28 with TRBJ1-2, with D hard to call. Germline CDR1 is MDHEN and CDR2 is SYDVKM. This CDR3 is 14 amino acids long. Trimming removed 5 bases at V and 5 bases at J, with 15 bases between. CDR3 residues: CASSINGLGYGYTF. The DNA of the CDR3 is TGTGCCAGCAGTATAAATGGACTAGGGTATGGCTACACCTTC.

This clonotype was picked up many times. This chain connects TRBV6-1 to TRBJ2-6, with TRBD1 identical over 7 bases. This CDR3 has 15 residues. The V gene end was trimmed by 6 bases and the J gene end by 2 bases; junction bases not matched to a gene: 4. Germline values: CDR1 MNHNS, CDR2 SASEGT. In DNA, the CDR3 is TGTGCCAGCAGAAACAGGGGCGCTGGGGCCAACGTCCTGACTTTC. Translated: CASRNRGAGANVLTF.

The table lists this clonotype with a few counts. The V and J genes are TRBV25-1 and TRBJ1-5; weak D call: TRBD1 (6 bases). The CDR3 consists of 13 residues. From germline, CDR1 is MGHDK and CDR2 SYGVNS. V gave up 11 bases and J gave up 0 bases, with 11 bases separating them. The CDR3 loop reads CARGADSNQPQHF. The CDR3 DNA sequence: TGTGCCCGGGGGGCGGATAGCAATCAGCCCCAGCATTTT.

This clonotype was seen only a few times. The V and J genes are TRBV6-4 and TRBJ2-1; D is unclear. This CDR3 spans 13 amino acids. The V gene's germline CDR1 is MRHNA and CDR2 SNTAGT. With 2 bases removed from V and 10 bases from J, the gap between germline ends came to 12 bases. The CDR3 sequence: CASSDEVGGEQFF. For the CDR3, the DNA is TGTGCCAGCAGTGACGAGGTGGGTGGCGAGCAGTTCTTC.

This clonotype was seen a few times. The V and J genes are TRBV19 and TRBJ1-2; 10 nucleotides agree with TRBD1. With 3 bases clipped from V and 6 bases from J, the junction kept 4 bases outside the gene matches. Germline lookup yields CDR1 LNHDA and CDR2 SQIVND (reference sequence). CDR3 size: 14 residues. As DNA, the CDR3 is TGTGCCAGTAGTATGCGGGACAGGGGTAATGGCTACACCTTC. Amino acids: CASSMRDRGNGYTF.

V is TRBV19 and J is TRBJ1-4, with 7 bases fitting TRBD1. The CDR3 has 15 residues. Germline trimming cut 3 bases from V and 8 bases from J; bases unmatched to any gene: 9. Germline CDR1 is LNHDA and CDR2 is SQIVND (reference sequence). The CDR3: CASSILDRREEKLFF. CDR3 nucleotide sequence: TGTGCCAGTAGTATCCTGGACAGGCGAGAGGAAAAACTGTTTTTT.

In regard to this clonotype: A junction end diverges from the germline sequence, so it may reflect a read error. The rearrangement links TRBV6-1 to TRBJ2-1; no definite D call. Germline CDR1 is MNHNS and CDR2 is SASEGT. The CDR3 covers 11 residues. CDR3 protein: CATNFYNEQLF. In DNA, the CDR3 is TGTGCCACGAACTTCTACAATGAGCAGCTCTTC.